This T cell receptor (beta chain) was observed in a study of CD8 T cells in Susac syndrome. Study observations and caveats: As the study acknowledged, the number of individuals who were part of its TCR sequencing and HLA analysis was relatively small.

As for this clonotype: Its antigen is unknown.

Sequencing of TCR beta, carried out with a high-throughput approach, was applied to CD8+ and CD4+ T cells from the blood. The multiple sclerosis controls consisted of treatment-naive patients with relapsing-remitting disease, either stable or active. The germline V gene has CDR1 MNHEY and CDR2 SVGEGT. V was shortened by 6 bases and J by 8 bases, with 8 bases between the two germline ends. The CDR3 has 11 residues. Random hexamers primed reverse transcription of about 0.45 to 1 ug RNA. Each CDR3 protein is one row after TCRdb ran MiXCR on the immunoSEQ multiplex PCR reads. The table records around 270,000 distinct CDR3 sequences, 75% to 90% of them present only once.

This clonotype originated in a human donor with multiple sclerosis. The material sequenced was CD8+ T cells from PBMCs. This chain connects TRBV6-2 or TRBV6-3 to TRBJ2-4; D call uncertain. The DNA for the CDR3 is TGTGCCAGCAGCTCGGCTTACATTCAGTACTTC. Amino acid sequence: CASSSAYIQYF.